The sequence of this TCR beta chain was determined in a study of shared clonotypes between healthy human individuals. General observations from the study: Researchers found naive subsets generally carried larger estimated richness than memory subsets.

Concerning this clone itself: What it recognizes is unknown.

Donors comprised only Caucasian adults living in Nashville, Tennessee. Measured with immunoSEQ multiplex PCR; TCRdb has only the in-frame clones, and not every one. The table records about 2.4 million clones, approximately 94% of them present only once. The CDR3 spans 15 residues. The germline V gene encodes CDR1 SGHTA and CDR2 FQGTGA. The germline V and J ends were trimmed by 5 bases and 5 bases, with 16 bases remaining between them. The sample was naive CD4+ T cells from PBMCs. Subset described: CD45RA+ positively selected. This sequence originates from a man between 18 and 29 years old in good health. Some clones in this sample may be carry-over from other donors' samples. The chain joins TRBV7-3 to TRBJ2-1; D is unresolved. CDR3 amino acids: CASSPVGYGDNEQFF. CDR3 nucleotides: TGTGCCAGCAGCCCGGTGGGGTATGGGGACAATGAGCAGTTCTTC.